The subject of this entry is one T cell receptor beta chain. The antigen remains undetermined. The CDR3 goes on 3 residues after the read ends, and that part is filled in from the germline J gene. Profiled with immunoSEQ multiplex PCR; TCRdb holds only in-frame clones, not every one. The sample has about 52,000 clones, none seen only once; the top ten hold just over 2%. This entry belongs to a study of T cell clonality in common variable immunodeficiency. This CDR3 is built from 14 residues. V shed 6 bases and J 0 bases; nucleotides not matched to a gene: 5. The germline V gene has CDR1 DFQATT and CDR2 SNEGSKA (reference sequence). The study, taken as a whole, reports: Shared TCRbeta clones were fewer between CVID subjects than controls. T cell subpopulation sequencing would be needed to explain CVID clonality.

Most patients and controls had Caucasian heritage. Each donor provided roughly 4.5 to 8.5 ml of heparinized whole blood. This receptor was taken from a person aged 18 to 69 in good health. The sequenced material came from peripheral blood mononuclear cells. The chain carries TRBV20-1 and TRBJ2-5; TRBD1 matches 9 bases. The CDR3: CSANGQGYQETQYF. Incomplete CDR3 DNA: TGCAGTGCCAACGGACAGGGGTACCAAGAGACC.